One and the same sample provided the 3 T cell receptor beta chains below, sequenced in a study of beta chain features in type 1 diabetes. Whole-study findings and limits: Type 1 diabetes patients had moderately but significantly shorter TCRB CDR3s in all four CD4+ subsets.

These receptors have no known antigen. The entirety of the isolated RNA underwent reverse transcription, so expressed TCRB transcripts were sequenced. Sequenced by immunoSEQ multiplex PCR; TCRdb stores in-frame clones only, minus some. This sample yields 600,000 to 750,000 clones, of which 12% are seen a single time; around 0.12% belongs to the top ten. The sample taken for sequencing was naive CD4+ T cells from blood. Every receptor here comes from a man aged 25 to 45 with type 1 diabetes.

J is TRBJ1-1 and V is TRBV18, with D uncertain. Germline CDR1 KGHSH, CDR2 LQKENI. Trimming removed 3 bases at V and 0 bases at J, with 14 bases between. This CDR3 region has 16 residues. The CDR3 reads CASSPNEVGMNTEAFF. The CDR3 nucleotides are TGTGCCAGCTCACCGAACGAGGTGGGGATGAACACTGAAGCTTTCTTT. Together with reference TRBV18 and TRBJ1-1, the CDR3 gives the full variable domain: NAGVMQNPRHLVRRRGQEARLRCSPMKGHSHVYWYRQLPEEGLKFMVYLQKENIIDESGMPKERFSAEFPKEGPSILRIQQVVRGDSAAYFCASSPNEVGMNTEAFFGQGTRLTVV.

The chain joins TRBV13 to TRBJ1-1, with TRBD1 as a possible D gene (5 bases). V lost 4 bases to trimming and J lost 2 bases, with 11 bases between them. Per the germline V gene, CDR1 is PRHDT and CDR2 is FYEKMQ (reference sequence). This CDR3 spans 14 amino acids. CDR3 sequence (DNA): TGTGCCAGCAGCTCCACAGGTACTAACACTGAAGCTTTCTTT. Translating it yields CASSSTGTNTEAFF.

The gene calls are TRBV9 and TRBJ2-3, with 7 bases identical to TRBD2. The V gene's germline CDR1 is SGDLS and CDR2 YYNGEE. The V and J ends lost 3 bases and 1 base, in that order; junction bases with no gene match: 2. The CDR3 sequence is 14 residues long. CDR3 sequence reads: CASSEREGTDTQYF. The CDR3 DNA sequence: TGTGCCAGCAGCGAACGGGAGGGCACAGATACGCAGTATTTT.